This passage covers 29 T cell receptor beta chains from one sample sequenced in a study of shared clonotypes between healthy human individuals. Using immunoSEQ multiplex PCR, the repertoire was profiled, and TCRdb retains in-frame clones only, with some absent. The profile shows 2 million to 2.5 million clones, roughly 93% of them singletons. The source material was naive CD4+ T cells from PBMCs. Documented subset: CD45RA+ positively selected. These receptors were collected from a man aged 18 to 30 in good health. Some clones in this sample may be carry-over from other donors' samples.

Concerning this clone itself: The sample contains more than one DNA sequence encoding this CDR3. The rearrangement uses TRBV5-4 and TRBJ2-5, with D unclear. Germline values: CDR1 SGHNT, CDR2 YYREEE (reference sequence). Trimming shortened V by 7 bases and J by 3 bases, and 13 bases separated the two germline ends. The CDR3 consists of 13 residues. The CDR3 DNA sequence: TGTGCCAGCTCACCATGGGGTAAAGAGACCCAGTACTTC. The encoded protein is CASSPWGKETQYF. The full variable domain, completed using reference TRBV5-4 and TRBJ2-5, is ETGVTQSPTHLIKTRGQQVTLRCSSQSGHNTVSWYQQALGQGPQFIFQYYREEENGRGNFPPRFSGLQFPNYSSELNVNALELDDSALYLCASSPWGKETQYFGPGTRLLVL.

This chain connects TRBV29-1 to TRBJ2-1; 8 bases are shared with TRBD2. The length of the CDR3 is 16 residues. Trimming at V came to 6 bases and at J to 4 bases, leaving 14 bases not matched to a gene. Germline V lookup: CDR1 SQVTM, CDR2 ANQGSEA. CDR3 residues: CSVIPVREGDYNEQFF. As DNA, the CDR3 is TGCAGCGTAATCCCCGTCCGGGAGGGAGATTACAATGAGCAGTTCTTC.

The V and J genes are TRBV7-9 and TRBJ1-2; no definite D call. CDR1 and CDR2 from the germline V gene are SEHNR and FQNEAQ (reference sequence). Trimming pared 1 base from V and 7 bases from J, leaving 7 bases between. The CDR3 consists of 12 residues. The CDR3 sequence: CASSLGEGGYTF. CDR3 DNA: TGTGCCAGCAGCTTAGGGGAGGGTGGCTACACCTTC.

About this clone: This sample includes further DNA sequences coding for the same CDR3. The chain has TRBV5-1 and TRBJ2-1; tentative D call: TRBD2 (5 bases). The CDR3 extends over 16 amino acids. Trimming removed 0 bases from V and 0 bases from J, with 10 bases in between. The germline V gene has CDR1 SGHRS and CDR2 YFSETQ. For the CDR3, the DNA is TGCGCCAGCAGCTTGGTCGGCGGGCACTCCTACAATGAGCAGTTCTTC. Amino acid sequence: CASSLVGGHSYNEQFF.

The CDR3 DNA reads as TGTGCCAGCAGAATAGCGGAAACGCAGTATTTT. It specifies CASRIAETQYF. The chain links TRBV7-2 to TRBJ2-3; D might be TRBD2 (6 bases). Deletions cut 6 bases from V and 9 bases from J, with 10 bases between. The germline gives CDR1 SGHTA, CDR2 FQGNSA. This CDR3 region has 11 residues.

About this clone itself: Other DNA sequences within the sample encode an identical CDR3. The V gene is TRBV19, the J gene TRBJ2-7; TRBD1 agrees at 7 bases. The V segment lost 6 bases and the J segment 1 base; nucleotides outside the gene matches: 6. The CDR3 has 14 residues. Germline V gene data show CDR1 as LNHDA and CDR2 as SQIVND (reference sequence). CDR3 nucleotide sequence: TGTGCCAGTAGCAGACGGGACAGTTCCTACGAGCAGTACTTC. Encoded protein: CASSRRDSSYEQYF.

As for this clone: The same CDR3 arises from other DNA sequences in this sample as well. The rearrangement joins TRBV15 to TRBJ2-5; D is unclear. The CDR3 has 12 residues. V lost 3 bases, J lost 5 bases, and 7 bases lay in between. Per the germline V gene, CDR1 is LNHNV and CDR2 is YYDKDF (reference sequence). CDR3 sequence reads: CATSRVGETQYF. The CDR3 DNA reads TGTGCCACCAGCAGGGTGGGGGAGACCCAGTACTTC.

The table lists this clone with a count of one. The genes are TRBV5-4 and TRBJ1-1; D is perhaps TRBD1 (6 bases). Germline lookup yields CDR1 SGHNT and CDR2 YYREEE (reference sequence). V shed 6 bases and J shed 1 base, with 13 bases lying between them. CDR3 length equals 14 residues. The CDR3 sequence is CASKERGGNTEAFF. CDR3 bases: TGTGCCAGCAAGGAGAGAGGGGGGAACACTGAAGCTTTCTTT.

The gene calls are TRBV5-8 and TRBJ2-5; D possibly matches TRBD1 or TRBD2 (5 bases each). The V gene's germline CDR1 is SGHTS and CDR2 YDEGEE. This CDR3 is built from 14 residues. The V end lost 2 bases, the J end lost 1 base, and 9 bases lay between the germline ends. CDR3 residues: CASSFAGAQETQYF. CDR3 in DNA: TGTGCCAGCAGCTTCGCCGGGGCCCAAGAGACCCAGTACTTC.

V gene TRBV18 combines with J gene TRBJ2-1; TRBD1 matches 8 bases. The trim removed 7 bases at V and 7 bases at J, leaving 12 bases unmatched. The CDR3 has 15 residues. The V gene's germline CDR1 is KGHSH and CDR2 LQKENI. This chain's CDR3 is CASLNRGRRWNEQFF. The CDR3 DNA reads as TGTGCCAGCTTGAACAGGGGGAGAAGGTGGAATGAGCAGTTCTTC.

The chain recombines TRBV5-6 with TRBJ2-7, with D hard to call. V was clipped by 3 bases and J by 2 bases, with 18 bases between them. Germline V lookup: CDR1 SGHDT, CDR2 YYEEEE. The CDR3 totals 16 residues. The DNA for the CDR3 is TGTGCCAGCAGCTGGCCCCCGACCTTTATTACCTACGAGCAGTACTTC. As protein: CASSWPPTFITYEQYF.

The chain recombines TRBV5-1 with TRBJ2-5; D possibly corresponds to TRBD2 (5 bases). There are 15 residues in the CDR3. Germline V gene data show CDR1 as SGHRS and CDR2 as YFSETQ. V lost 4 bases and J lost 7, with 20 bases in between. As DNA, the CDR3 is TGCGCCAGCAGCCCTGAACGGGGTACCTCGGGGACCCAGTACTTC. This sequence encodes CASSPERGTSGTQYF.

On this clone: This CDR3 is also generated by other DNA sequences in the sample. This chain connects TRBV7-2 to TRBJ1-3; TRBD1 is a possible D gene (6 bases). V lost 1 base and J 4 bases, leaving 11 bases between the germline ends. Germline CDR1 reads SGHTA; CDR2 reads FQGNSA. This CDR3 spans 15 amino acids. The chain's CDR3 is CASSLDQGSGNTIYF. CDR3 DNA: TGTGCCAGCAGCTTAGATCAGGGGTCGGGAAACACCATATATTTT.

V is TRBV29-1 and J is TRBJ2-7, with D maybe TRBD1 (5 bases). Trimming shortened V by 5 bases and J by 1 base, and 12 bases separated the two germline ends. Looked up from germline, CDR1 is SQVTM and CDR2 is ANQGSEA. CDR3 length equals 13 residues. The CDR3, as DNA: TGCAGCGTTAAGGGGCTACTTTCCTACGAGCAGTACTTC. This encodes CSVKGLLSYEQYF.

CDR3 sequence: CASSKSGGLADTQYF. CDR3 in DNA: TGTGCCAGCAGCAAAAGTGGGGGGCTTGCAGATACGCAGTATTTT. The rearrangement joins TRBV21-1 to TRBJ2-3. TRBV21-1 is a pseudogene. CDR3 length equals 15 residues.

The chain joins TRBV7-3 to TRBJ1-5, with TRBD1 matching over 7 bases. The CDR3 length is 16 residues. Germline V CDR1 and CDR2: SGHTA, FQGTGA. J lost 8 bases, V lost 6 bases, and 16 bases had no gene match. The CDR3 here is CASSSTHLQGSKPQHF. The CDR3 region has the DNA TGTGCCAGCAGTTCTACGCACCTACAGGGGTCGAAGCCCCAGCATTTT.

As to this clone: The sample carries other DNA sequences with the same CDR3. The chain has TRBV5-1 and TRBJ2-1; 13 positions match TRBD2. The J segment lost 7 bases and the V segment lost 0 bases, leaving 1 base of the junction unmatched. Germline loops: CDR1 SGHRS, CDR2 YFSETQ. The CDR3 spans 15 residues. CDR3 amino acids: CASSLGLAGGNEQFF. DNA for the CDR3: TGCGCCAGCAGCTTGGGACTAGCGGGAGGAAATGAGCAGTTCTTC.

V gene TRBV27 combines with J gene TRBJ1-4, with D perhaps matching TRBD1 (6 bases). This CDR3 spans 15 amino acids. In germline, CDR1 is MNHEY, CDR2 SMNVEV (reference sequence). The V end was cut by 6 bases, the J end by 4 bases, with 15 bases between. CDR3 bases: TGTGCCAGCAGCCGTGGGGGGCAGGGTAATGAAAAACTGTTTTTT. This translates into CASSRGGQGNEKLFF.

V gene TRBV5-5 combines with J gene TRBJ2-7; the D gene could be TRBD1 or TRBD2 (5 bases each). This CDR3 spans 15 amino acids. Germline V lookup: CDR1 SGHKS, CDR2 YYEKEE (reference sequence). The V and J ends lost 5 bases and 2 bases respectively, with 17 bases between them. The CDR3 loop is CASRTVSGNTYEQYF. The CDR3 DNA reads as TGTGCCAGCAGGACAGTTTCCGGGAACACCTACGAGCAGTACTTC. Full variable domain (rest looked up from reference TRBV5-5 and TRBJ2-7): DAGVTQSPTHLIKTRGQQVTLRCSPISGHKSVSWYQQVLGQGPQFIFQYYEKEERGRGNFPDRFSARQFPNYSSELNVNALLLGDSALYLCASRTVSGNTYEQYFGPGTRLTVT.

The rearrangement joins TRBV28 to TRBJ2-3; 9 bases are a match to TRBD2. The ends lost 5 bases at V and 3 bases at J; junction bases unmatched: 21. Germline V gene data show CDR1 as MDHEN and CDR2 as SYDVKM. This CDR3 is built from 20 residues. CDR3 protein: CASSRPDIDLSGRLTDTQYF. CDR3 nucleotide sequence: TGTGCCAGCAGTCGCCCTGATATAGACCTAAGCGGGAGGCTAACAGATACGCAGTATTTT.

The CDR3 region has the DNA TGTGCCAGCAGGAAGATAGGGGGCGAGCAGTACTTC. This sequence encodes CASRKIGGEQYF. The chain couples TRBV5-4 to TRBJ2-7; perhaps TRBD1 as D (6 bases). CDR1 SGHNT and CDR2 YYREEE come from the germline V gene (reference sequence). V dropped 5 bases and J dropped 6 bases, with 12 bases sitting between them. The CDR3 is made up of 12 amino acids.

As for this clone: Distinct nucleotide sequences in the sample also encode this CDR3. V and J are TRBV15 and TRBJ1-5; no definite D call. The ends were cut back, 0 bases at V and 0 bases at J, with 6 bases in the middle. The CDR3 runs to 15 residues. The germline gives CDR1 LNHNV, CDR2 YYDKDF (reference sequence). Written as DNA, the CDR3 is TGTGCCACCAGCAGAGAGGGTTATAGCAATCAGCCCCAGCATTTT. Protein product: CATSREGYSNQPQHF.

The V and J genes are TRBV5-1 and TRBJ2-3; TRBD2 agrees at 9 bases. The trim removed 7 bases at V and 6 bases at J, leaving 9 bases unmatched. Germline lookup yields CDR1 SGHRS and CDR2 YFSETQ. This CDR3 has 14 amino acids. For the CDR3, the DNA is TGCGCCAGCGGGGTCCGGACTAGCGCCGATACGCAGTATTTT. As protein: CASGVRTSADTQYF. The full variable domain, in which reference TRBV5-1 and TRBJ2-3 provide the parts outside the CDR3, is KAGVTQTPRYLIKTRGQQVTLSCSPISGHRSVSWYQQTPGQGLQFLFEYFSETQRNKGNFPGRFSGRQFSNSRSEMNVSTLELGDSALYLCASGVRTSADTQYFGPGTRLTVL.

The V and J genes are TRBV9 and TRBJ1-5; the D is unclear. V shed 0 bases and J shed 4 bases, with 11 bases lying between them. Looked up from germline, CDR1 is SGDLS and CDR2 is YYNGEE. The CDR3 covers 15 residues. The CDR3 here is CASSVAGRLNQPQHF. The CDR3 DNA sequence: TGTGCCAGCAGCGTAGCGGGCAGACTAAATCAGCCCCAGCATTTT.

The V gene is TRBV18, the J gene TRBJ2-1; 9 bases match TRBD2. The junction had 6 bases not matched to a gene; V was cut back by 1 base and J by 8 bases. Germline V CDR1 and CDR2: KGHSH, LQKENI. This CDR3 has 15 amino acids. The DNA of the CDR3 is TGTGCCAGCTCACCACTCCTAGCGGGGATCGATGAGCAGTTCTTC. Amino acid sequence: CASSPLLAGIDEQFF.

This chain connects TRBV5-1 to TRBJ2-3, with D possibly being TRBD1 or TRBD2 (7 bases each). V dropped 4 bases and J dropped 2 bases, with 17 bases sitting between them. CDR3 length: 16 residues. The germline V gene encodes CDR1 SGHRS and CDR2 YFSETQ. Written as DNA, the CDR3 is TGCGCCAGCAGCGCGGGGGACAGTTACCCCACAGATACGCAGTATTTT. This gives the protein CASSAGDSYPTDTQYF.

V and J are TRBV4-3 and TRBJ2-1; perhaps TRBD2 as D (6 bases). Trimming stripped 0 bases from V and 0 bases from J, with 9 bases between. From germline, CDR1 is LGHNA and CDR2 YSLEER. This CDR3 contains 16 residues. Here the CDR3 reads CASSQDWGDSYNEQFF. The DNA of the CDR3 is TGCGCCAGCAGCCAAGATTGGGGGGACTCCTACAATGAGCAGTTCTTC.

The chain is built from TRBV27 and TRBJ2-1; the D is unclear. In germline, CDR1 is MNHEY, CDR2 SMNVEV (reference sequence). The CDR3 is made up of 15 amino acids. Trimming pared 1 base from V and 0 bases from J, leaving 7 bases between. This CDR3 is CASSLYPGSYNEQFF. The CDR3 DNA is TGTGCCAGCAGTTTATACCCGGGCTCCTACAATGAGCAGTTCTTC.

The chain joins TRBV29-1 to TRBJ2-3; D uncertain. Germline V gene lookup returns CDR1 SQVTM and CDR2 ANQGSEA. V lost 4 bases, J lost 2 bases, and 16 bases lay in between. This CDR3 has 15 residues. CDR3 region: CSVAGALTFTDTQYF. As DNA, the CDR3 is TGCAGCGTTGCTGGAGCCCTAACATTCACAGATACGCAGTATTTT.